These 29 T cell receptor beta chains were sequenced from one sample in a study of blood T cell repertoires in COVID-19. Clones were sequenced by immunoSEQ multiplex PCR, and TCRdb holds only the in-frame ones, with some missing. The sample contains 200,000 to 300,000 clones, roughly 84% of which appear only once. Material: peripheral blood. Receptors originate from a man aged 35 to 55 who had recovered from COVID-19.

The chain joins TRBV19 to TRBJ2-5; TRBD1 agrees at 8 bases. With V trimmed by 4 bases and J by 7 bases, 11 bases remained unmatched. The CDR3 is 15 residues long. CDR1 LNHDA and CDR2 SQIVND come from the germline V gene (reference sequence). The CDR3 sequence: CASSTRTGRTRTQYF. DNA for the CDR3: TGTGCCAGTAGTACCCGGACAGGGAGGACCAGGACCCAGTACTTC.

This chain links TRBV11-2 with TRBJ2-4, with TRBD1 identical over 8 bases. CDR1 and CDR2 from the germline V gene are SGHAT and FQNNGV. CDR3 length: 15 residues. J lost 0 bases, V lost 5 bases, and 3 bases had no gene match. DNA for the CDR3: TGTGCCAGCAGCCGGGGGACAGGAGCCAAAAACATTCAGTACTTC. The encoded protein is CASSRGTGAKNIQYF.

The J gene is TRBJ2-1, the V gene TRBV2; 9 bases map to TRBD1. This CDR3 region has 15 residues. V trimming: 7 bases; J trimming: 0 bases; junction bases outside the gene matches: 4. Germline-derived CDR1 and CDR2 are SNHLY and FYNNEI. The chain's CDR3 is CASIPDRGSYNEQFF. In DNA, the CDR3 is TGTGCCAGCATTCCGGACAGGGGCTCCTACAATGAGCAGTTCTTC. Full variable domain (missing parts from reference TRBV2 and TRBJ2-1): EPEVTQTPSHQVTQMGQEVILRCVPISNHLYFYWYRQILGQKVEFLVSFYNNEISEKSEIFDDQFSVERPDGSNFTLKIRSTKLEDSAMYFCASIPDRGSYNEQFFGPGTRLTVL.

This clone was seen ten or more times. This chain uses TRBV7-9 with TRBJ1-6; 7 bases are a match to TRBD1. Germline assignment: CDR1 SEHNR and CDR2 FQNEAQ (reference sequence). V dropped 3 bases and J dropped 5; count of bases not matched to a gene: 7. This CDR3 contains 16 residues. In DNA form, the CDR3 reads TGTGCCAGCAGCTTTGTCACCGGGACAGATAATTCACCCCTCCACTTT. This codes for CASSFVTGTDNSPLHF.

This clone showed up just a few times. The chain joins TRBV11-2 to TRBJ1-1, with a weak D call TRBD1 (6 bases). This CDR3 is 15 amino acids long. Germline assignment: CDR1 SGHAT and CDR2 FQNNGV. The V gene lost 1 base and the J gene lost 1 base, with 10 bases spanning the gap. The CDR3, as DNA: TGTGCCAGCAGCTTAGCCGGGACACCGAACACTGAAGCTTTCTTT. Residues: CASSLAGTPNTEAFF.

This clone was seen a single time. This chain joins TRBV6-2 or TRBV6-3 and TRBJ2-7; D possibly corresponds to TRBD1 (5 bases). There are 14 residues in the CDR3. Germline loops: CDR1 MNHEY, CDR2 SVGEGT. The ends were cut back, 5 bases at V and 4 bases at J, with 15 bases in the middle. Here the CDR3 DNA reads TGTGCCAGCAGTCGCCACTCCCAGGGTTACGAGCAGTACTTC. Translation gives CASSRHSQGYEQYF.

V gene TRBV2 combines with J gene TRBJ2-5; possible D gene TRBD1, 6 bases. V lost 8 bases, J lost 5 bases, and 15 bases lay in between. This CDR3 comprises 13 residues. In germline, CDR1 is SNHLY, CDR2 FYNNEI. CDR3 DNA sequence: TGTGCCAGCGCGTCCAATAGGGGGGAGACCCAGTACTTC. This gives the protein CASASNRGETQYF.

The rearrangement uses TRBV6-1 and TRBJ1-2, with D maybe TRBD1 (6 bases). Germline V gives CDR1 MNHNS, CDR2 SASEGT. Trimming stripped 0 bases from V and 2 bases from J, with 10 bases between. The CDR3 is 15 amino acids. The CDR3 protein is CASSEAGALNYGYTF. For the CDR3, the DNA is TGTGCCAGCAGTGAAGCGGGGGCCCTAAACTATGGCTACACCTTC.

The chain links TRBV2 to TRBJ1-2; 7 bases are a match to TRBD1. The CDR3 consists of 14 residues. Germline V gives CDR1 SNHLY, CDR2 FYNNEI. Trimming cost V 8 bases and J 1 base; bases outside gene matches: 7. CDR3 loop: CASQRDRDNYGYTF. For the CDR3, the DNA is TGTGCCAGCCAACGGGACAGAGATAACTATGGCTACACCTTC.

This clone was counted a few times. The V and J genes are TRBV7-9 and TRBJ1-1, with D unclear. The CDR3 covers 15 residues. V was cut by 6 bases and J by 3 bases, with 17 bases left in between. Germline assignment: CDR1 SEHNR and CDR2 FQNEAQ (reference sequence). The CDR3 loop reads CASRPPLSGDTEAFF. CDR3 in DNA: TGTGCCAGCAGGCCCCCTTTATCCGGGGACACTGAAGCTTTCTTT.

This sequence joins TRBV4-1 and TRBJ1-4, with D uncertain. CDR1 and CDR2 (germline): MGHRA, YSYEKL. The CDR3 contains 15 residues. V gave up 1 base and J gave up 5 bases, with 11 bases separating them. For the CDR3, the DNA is TGCGCCAGCAGCCAAGGTGCCCAGCGGAATGAAAAACTGTTTTTT. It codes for CASSQGAQRNEKLFF.

The CDR3, as DNA: TGCAGCGTTCTGGGACAGGGTGTCGAGCAGTACTTC. This encodes CSVLGQGVEQYF. The rearrangement links TRBV29-1 to TRBJ2-7, with TRBD1 matching 9 bases. The V segment lost 5 bases and the J segment 6 bases; nucleotides outside the gene matches: 5. This CDR3 region has 12 residues. Germline CDR1 is SQVTM and CDR2 is ANQGSEA.

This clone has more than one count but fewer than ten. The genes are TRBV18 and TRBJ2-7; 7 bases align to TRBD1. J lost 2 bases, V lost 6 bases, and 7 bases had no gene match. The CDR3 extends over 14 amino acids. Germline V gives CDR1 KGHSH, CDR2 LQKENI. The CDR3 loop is CASSPDRATYEQYF. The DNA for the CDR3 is TGTGCCAGCTCCCCCGACAGGGCGACCTACGAGCAGTACTTC.

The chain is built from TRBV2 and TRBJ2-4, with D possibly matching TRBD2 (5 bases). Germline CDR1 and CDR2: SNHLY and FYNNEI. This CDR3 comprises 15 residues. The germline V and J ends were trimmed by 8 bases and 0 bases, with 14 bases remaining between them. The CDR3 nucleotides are TGTGCCAGCGCGAGGACTCAAATAGCCAAAAACATTCAGTACTTC. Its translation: CASARTQIAKNIQYF.

The CDR3 nucleotides read TGTGCCAGCAGCTTAAGCCGATTGCATCGGACCCAGTACTTC. This codes for CASSLSRLHRTQYF. The V call is TRBV11-3, the J call TRBJ2-5; no firm D call. Germline V gene data show CDR1 as SGHNT and CDR2 as YENEEA. Deletions cut 2 bases from V and 7 bases from J, with 14 bases between. The CDR3 has 14 residues. Full variable domain (remainder filled in from reference TRBV11-3 and TRBJ2-5): EAGVVQSPRYKIIEKKQPVAFWCNPISGHNTLYWYLQNLGQGPELLIRYENEEAVDDSQLPKDRFSAERLKGVDSTLKIQPAELGDSAVYLCASSLSRLHRTQYFGPGTRLLVL.

The CDR3 sequence: CASNRGHTDTQYF. The DNA for the CDR3 is TGTGCCAGTAACAGGGGGCACACAGATACGCAGTATTTT. The rearrangement links TRBV3-1 (or the pseudogene TRBV3-2) to TRBJ2-3; TRBD1 matches at 9 bases. This CDR3 contains 13 residues. Germline CDR1 LGHDT, CDR2 YNNKEL (reference sequence). V dropped 9 bases and J dropped 2; count of bases not matched to a gene: 3.

CDR3 residues: CAWSEGVAFF. The CDR3 DNA follows: TGTGCCTGGAGCGAAGGGGTGGCTTTCTTT. The chain uses TRBV30 and TRBJ1-1; D perhaps matches TRBD1 (5 bases). CDR1 and CDR2 from the germline V gene are GTSNPN and SVGIG (reference sequence). This CDR3 comprises 10 residues. Deletions cut 3 bases from V and 11 bases from J, with 10 bases between.

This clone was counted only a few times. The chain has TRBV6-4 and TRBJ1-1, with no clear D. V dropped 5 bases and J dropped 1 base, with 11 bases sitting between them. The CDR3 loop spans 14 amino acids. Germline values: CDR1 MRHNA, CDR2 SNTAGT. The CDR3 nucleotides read TGTGCCAGCAGTTCTTCCCCAGGGAACACTGAAGCTTTCTTT. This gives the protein CASSSSPGNTEAFF.

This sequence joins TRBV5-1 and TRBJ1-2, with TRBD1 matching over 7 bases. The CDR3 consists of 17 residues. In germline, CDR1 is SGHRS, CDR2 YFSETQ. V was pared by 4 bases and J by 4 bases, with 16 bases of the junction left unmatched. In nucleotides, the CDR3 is TGCGCCAGCAGCACAGGGGACGCATCGAGGACGTTCTATGGCTACACCTTC. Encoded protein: CASSTGDASRTFYGYTF.

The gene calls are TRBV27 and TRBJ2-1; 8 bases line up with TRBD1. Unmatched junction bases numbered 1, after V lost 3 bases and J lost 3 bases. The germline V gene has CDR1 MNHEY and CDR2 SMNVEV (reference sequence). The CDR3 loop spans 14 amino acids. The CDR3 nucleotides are TGTGCCAGCAGTTTTACAGGGGGCTACAATGAGCAGTTCTTC. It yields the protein CASSFTGGYNEQFF.

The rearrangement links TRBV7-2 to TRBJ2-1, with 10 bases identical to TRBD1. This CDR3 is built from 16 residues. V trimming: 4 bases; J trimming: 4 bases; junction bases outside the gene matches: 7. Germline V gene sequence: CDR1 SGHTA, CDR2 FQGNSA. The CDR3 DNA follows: TGTGCCAGCAGCTCGGGACCGGGACAGGGGTACAATGAGCAGTTCTTC. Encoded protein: CASSSGPGQGYNEQFF.

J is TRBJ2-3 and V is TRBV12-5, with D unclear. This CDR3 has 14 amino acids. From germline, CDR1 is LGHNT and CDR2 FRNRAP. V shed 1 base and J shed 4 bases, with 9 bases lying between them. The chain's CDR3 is CASGLDSLSDTQYF. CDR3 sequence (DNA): TGTGCTAGTGGTTTGGACAGTCTGTCAGATACGCAGTATTTT.

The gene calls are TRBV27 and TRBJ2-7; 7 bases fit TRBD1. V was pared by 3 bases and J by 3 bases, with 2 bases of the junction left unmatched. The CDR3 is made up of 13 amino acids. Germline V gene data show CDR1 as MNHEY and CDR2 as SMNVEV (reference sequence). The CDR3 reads CASSFRDSYEQYF. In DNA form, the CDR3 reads TGTGCCAGCAGTTTTCGGGACAGCTACGAGCAGTACTTC.

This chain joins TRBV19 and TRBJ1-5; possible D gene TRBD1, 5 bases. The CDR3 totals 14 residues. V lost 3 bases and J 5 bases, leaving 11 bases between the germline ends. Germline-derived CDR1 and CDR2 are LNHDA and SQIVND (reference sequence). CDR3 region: CASSISGGYQPQHF. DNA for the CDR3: TGTGCCAGTAGTATCAGCGGGGGGTATCAGCCCCAGCATTTT.

The CDR3: CASSLGGWGYTF. In DNA form, the CDR3 reads TGTGCCAGCAGCTTAGGAGGCTGGGGCTACACCTTC. This chain uses TRBV7-2 with TRBJ1-2; no reliable D call. CDR1 is SGHTA and CDR2 is FQGNSA in the germline V gene. The CDR3 spans 12 residues. V was cut by 1 base and J by 8 bases, with 8 bases left in between. The whole variable domain, filled in from reference TRBV7-2 and TRBJ1-2, reads GAGVSQSPSNKVTEKGKDVELRCDPISGHTALYWYRQSLGQGLEFLIYFQGNSAPDKSGLPSDRFSAERTGGSVSTLTIQRTQQEDSAVYLCASSLGGWGYTFGSGTRLTVV.

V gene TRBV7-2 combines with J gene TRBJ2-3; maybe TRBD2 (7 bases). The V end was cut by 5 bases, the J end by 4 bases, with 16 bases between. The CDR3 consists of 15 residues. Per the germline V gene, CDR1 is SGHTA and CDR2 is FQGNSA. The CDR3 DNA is TGTGCCAGCAGCCTGCTTAGGGGGGGGTCAGATACGCAGTATTTT. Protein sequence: CASSLLRGGSDTQYF.

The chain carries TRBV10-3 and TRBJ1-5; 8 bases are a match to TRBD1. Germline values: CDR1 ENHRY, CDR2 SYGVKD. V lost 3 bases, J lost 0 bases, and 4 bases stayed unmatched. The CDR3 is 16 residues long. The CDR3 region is CAISELDRDSNQPQHF. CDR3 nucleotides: TGTGCCATCAGTGAATTGGACAGGGATAGCAATCAGCCCCAGCATTTT.

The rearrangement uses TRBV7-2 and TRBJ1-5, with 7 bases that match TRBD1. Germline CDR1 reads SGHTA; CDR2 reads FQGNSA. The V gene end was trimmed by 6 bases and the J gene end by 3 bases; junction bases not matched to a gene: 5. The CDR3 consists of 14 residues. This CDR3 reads CASRIGTDNQPQHF. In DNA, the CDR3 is TGTGCCAGCAGAATCGGGACAGACAATCAGCCCCAGCATTTT.

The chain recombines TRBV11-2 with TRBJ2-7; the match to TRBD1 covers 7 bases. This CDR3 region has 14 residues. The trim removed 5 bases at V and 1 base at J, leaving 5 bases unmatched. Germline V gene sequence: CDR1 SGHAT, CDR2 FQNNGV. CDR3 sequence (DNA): TGTGCCAGCAGCATCCGGGACAGATCCTACGAGCAGTACTTC. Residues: CASSIRDRSYEQYF.